The clone carrying this T cell receptor (beta chain) was counted ten times or more. Germline CDR1 and CDR2: MNHEY and SVGEGT. V gave up 4 bases and J gave up 1 base, with 7 bases separating them. This CDR3 has 13 amino acids. A single record per CDR3 protein comes from TCRdb applying MiXCR to the 5' RACE reads. The sample consists of roughly 43,000 distinct CDR3 sequences, almost 5.5% of them appearing once. The data stem from a study of early T cells in non-severe SARS-CoV-2 infection. This clonotype was sampled from an adult who was a healthcare worker with PCR-confirmed SARS-CoV-2 infection or an uninfected control (not recorded which). The chain combines TRBV6-2 or TRBV6-3 with TRBJ1-1; no clear D. The material sequenced was whole blood, taken at baseline. The CDR3 nucleotides are TGTGCCAGCAGTTTCACAGAGAACACTGAAGCTTTCTTT. As protein: CASSFTENTEAFF.